These T cell receptor beta chains were read from a single sample in a study of T-cell memory formation after mild COVID-19. TCRdb used MiXCR to reprocess the 5' RACE reads, holding one entry per CDR3 protein. The table lists hundreds of thousands of distinct CDR3 sequences, roughly 18% of them singletons, with 20% to 25% in the top ten. The sequenced sample consisted of PBMCs or a T cell subset sorted from them (not recorded which). These receptors came from a young man who had mild COVID-19 (a few samples of this study predate the infection). Cell type and time point are not known. Both conserved end residues are part of each CDR3. D genes are given only for firm matches. Some rows have no size entry. The others give once, few or many, or a class for an expanded clone.

clone size	D gene	V gene	J gene	CDR3 protein	CDR3 DNA
-	-	TRBV9	TRBJ2-3	CASSVGDFSGTQYF	TGTGCCAGCAGCGTAGGGGACTTTTCAGGTACGCAGTATTTT
many	-	TRBV10-1	TRBJ2-7	CASSESGASYEQYF	TGCGCCAGCAGTGAGTCAGGGGCCTCATACGAGCAGTACTTC
few	-	TRBV19	TRBJ1-2	CASRNPGQDNYGYTF	TGTGCCAGTAGAAACCCGGGACAAGATAACTATGGCTACACCTTC
-	TRBD1	TRBV7-9	TRBJ2-5	CASSSGTALLEVESETQYF	TGTGCCAGCAGCTCCGGGACAGCTCTACTCGAGGTTGAATCGGAGACCCAGTACTTC
few	-	TRBV4-3	TRBJ1-1	CASSQGGEPTEAFF	TGCGCCAGCAGCCAAGGGGGGGAACCTACTGAAGCTTTCTTT
few	-	TRBV24-1	TRBJ2-3	CATSREYADTQYF	TGTGCCACCTCCAGGGAATACGCAGATACGCAGTATTTT
-	TRBD1	TRBV5-4	TRBJ2-7	CASSQATGLNEQYF	TGTGCCAGCAGCCAGGCGACAGGGCTCAACGAGCAGTACTTC
few	TRBD1	TRBV9	TRBJ2-2	CASSVGQGQNTGELFF	TGTGCCAGCAGCGTAGGACAGGGCCAGAACACCGGGGAGCTGTTTTTT
-	-	TRBV27	TRBJ1-2	CASSHYRSANYGYTF	TGTGCCAGCAGTCACTACAGGTCAGCTAACTATGGCTACACCTTC
-	-	TRBV2	TRBJ1-2	CASTGRLSSYTF	TGTGCCAGCACGGGCAGGCTCAGTAGCTACACCTTC
-	TRBD1	TRBV6-6	TRBJ1-1	CASSYGTANEEAFF	TGTGCCAGCAGTTATGGGACAGCAAACGAGGAAGCTTTCTTT
-	-	TRBV9	TRBJ2-4	CASSVGGGIAKNIQYF	TGTGCCAGCAGCGTAGGAGGGGGGATAGCCAAAAACATTCAGTACTTC
few	-	TRBV28	TRBJ1-5	CASSLKGFNQPQHF	TGTGCCAGCAGTCTTAAGGGGTTCAATCAGCCCCAGCATTTT
-	TRBD1	TRBV7-9	TRBJ1-5	CASSRGGVRAPQHF	TGTGCCAGCAGCCGAGGGGGCGTCAGGGCGCCCCAGCATTTT
few	-	TRBV6-5	TRBJ2-7	CASSYVRGRYYEQYF	TGTGCCAGCAGTTATGTCAGGGGAAGATACTACGAGCAGTACTTC
-	-	TRBV2	TRBJ2-2	CASSLSEGDTGELFF	TGTGCCAGCAGTTTATCTGAAGGGGACACCGGGGAGCTGTTTTTT
few	-	TRBV27	TRBJ1-2	CASSTSPTVNYGYTF	TGTGCCAGCAGTACCTCCCCGACAGTTAACTATGGCTACACCTTC
few	TRBD1	TRBV6-5	TRBJ1-2	CASRPLQGGLYGYTF	TGTGCCAGCAGACCCCTCCAGGGGGGGCTCTATGGCTACACCTTC
many	-	TRBV7-2	TRBJ2-7	CASSLARAYEQYF	TGTGCCAGCAGCTTAGCCAGGGCCTACGAGCAGTACTTC
many	-	TRBV12-3/TRBV12-4	TRBJ1-1	CASSFRTEAFF	TGTGCCAGCAGTTTCCGGACTGAAGCTTTCTTT
few	-	TRBV10-2	TRBJ2-2	CASSESGPNTGELFF	TGCGCCAGCAGTGAGTCCGGTCCGAACACCGGGGAGCTGTTTTTT
-	-	TRBV29-1	TRBJ1-2	CSVIIQGEPNYGYTF	TGCAGCGTGATCATTCAGGGTGAGCCTAACTATGGCTACACCTTC
few	TRBD1	TRBV19	TRBJ2-7	CASSIDPGQDYEQYF	TGTGCCAGTAGTATAGACCCGGGACAGGACTACGAGCAGTACTTC
few	-	TRBV4-3	TRBJ2-2	CASSQDSQNTGELFF	TGCGCCAGCAGCCAAGACTCACAGAACACCGGGGAGCTGTTTTTT
many	-	TRBV18	TRBJ2-1	CASSGDSHNEQFF	TGTGCCAGCTCAGGGGACTCCCACAATGAGCAGTTCTTC
-	-	TRBV5-1	TRBJ2-3	CASSSSGAGTDTQYF	TGCGCCAGCAGCTCCTCCGGGGCAGGCACAGATACGCAGTATTTT
-	TRBD1	TRBV6-2/TRBV6-3	TRBJ2-1	CASSSVTGGLYNEQFF	TGTGCCAGCAGTTCCGTAACAGGGGGACTCTACAATGAGCAGTTCTTC